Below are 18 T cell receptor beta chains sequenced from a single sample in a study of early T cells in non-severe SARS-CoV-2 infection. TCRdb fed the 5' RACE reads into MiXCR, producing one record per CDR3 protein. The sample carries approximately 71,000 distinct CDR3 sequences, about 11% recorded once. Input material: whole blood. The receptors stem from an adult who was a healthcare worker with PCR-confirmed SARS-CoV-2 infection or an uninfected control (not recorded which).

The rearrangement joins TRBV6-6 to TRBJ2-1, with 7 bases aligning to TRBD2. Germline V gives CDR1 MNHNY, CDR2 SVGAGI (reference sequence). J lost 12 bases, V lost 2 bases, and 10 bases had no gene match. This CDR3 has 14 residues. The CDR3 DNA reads TGTGCCAGCAGTTACGACACCCGGGGGGTAGGGCAGTTCTTC. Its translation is CASSYDTRGVGQFF.

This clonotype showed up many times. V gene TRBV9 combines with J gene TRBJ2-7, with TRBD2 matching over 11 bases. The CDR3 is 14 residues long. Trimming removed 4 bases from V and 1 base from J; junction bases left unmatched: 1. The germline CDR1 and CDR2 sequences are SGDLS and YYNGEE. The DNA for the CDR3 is TGTGCCAGCAGCCCTAGCGGGAGGTCCTACGAGCAGTACTTC. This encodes CASSPSGRSYEQYF.

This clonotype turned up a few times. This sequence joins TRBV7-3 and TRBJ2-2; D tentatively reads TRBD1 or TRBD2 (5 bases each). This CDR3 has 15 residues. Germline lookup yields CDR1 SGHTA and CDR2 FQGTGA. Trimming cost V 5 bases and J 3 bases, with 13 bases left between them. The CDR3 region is CASSPTGRDTGELFF. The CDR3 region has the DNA TGTGCCAGCAGCCCAACGGGACGGGACACCGGGGAGCTGTTTTTT.

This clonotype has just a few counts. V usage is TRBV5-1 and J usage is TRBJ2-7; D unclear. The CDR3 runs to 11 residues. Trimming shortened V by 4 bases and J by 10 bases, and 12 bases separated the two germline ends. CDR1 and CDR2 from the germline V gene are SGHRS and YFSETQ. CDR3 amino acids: CASSLDSTQYF. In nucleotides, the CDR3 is TGCGCCAGCAGCCTTGACTCTACCCAGTACTTC.

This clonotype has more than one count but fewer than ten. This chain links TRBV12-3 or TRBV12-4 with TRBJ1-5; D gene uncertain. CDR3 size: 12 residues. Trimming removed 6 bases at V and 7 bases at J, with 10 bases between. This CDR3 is CASRLGWQPQHF. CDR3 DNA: TGTGCCAGCAGACTAGGGTGGCAGCCCCAGCATTTT.

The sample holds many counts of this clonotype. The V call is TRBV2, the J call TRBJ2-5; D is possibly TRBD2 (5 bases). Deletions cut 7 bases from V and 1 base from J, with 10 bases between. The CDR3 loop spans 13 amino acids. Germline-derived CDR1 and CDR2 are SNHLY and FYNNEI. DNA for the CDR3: TGTGCCAGCACACGACTAACCCAAGAGACCCAGTACTTC. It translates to CASTRLTQETQYF.

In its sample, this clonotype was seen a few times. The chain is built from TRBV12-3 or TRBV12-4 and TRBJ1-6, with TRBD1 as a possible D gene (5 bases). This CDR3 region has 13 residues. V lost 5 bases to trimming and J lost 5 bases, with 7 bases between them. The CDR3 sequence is CASSPGNNSPLHF. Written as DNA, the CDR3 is TGTGCCAGCAGTCCAGGGAATAATTCACCCCTCCACTTT.

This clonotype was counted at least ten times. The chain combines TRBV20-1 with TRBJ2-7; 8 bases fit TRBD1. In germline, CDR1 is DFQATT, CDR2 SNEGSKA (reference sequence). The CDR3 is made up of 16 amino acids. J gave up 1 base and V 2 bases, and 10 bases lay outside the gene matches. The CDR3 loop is CSARSDRTGSSYEQYF. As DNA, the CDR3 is TGCAGTGCTAGATCTGATAGGACAGGGAGTTCCTACGAGCAGTACTTC.

CDR3 sequence: CASSLGDAQETQYF. Written as DNA, the CDR3 is TGCGCCAGCAGCTTGGGGGACGCTCAAGAGACCCAGTACTTC. The chain links TRBV5-1 to TRBJ2-5; the D call may be TRBD1 or TRBD2 (5 bases each). The CDR3 totals 14 residues. V dropped 0 bases and J dropped 2 bases, with 8 bases sitting between them. Germline CDR1 reads SGHRS; CDR2 reads YFSETQ.

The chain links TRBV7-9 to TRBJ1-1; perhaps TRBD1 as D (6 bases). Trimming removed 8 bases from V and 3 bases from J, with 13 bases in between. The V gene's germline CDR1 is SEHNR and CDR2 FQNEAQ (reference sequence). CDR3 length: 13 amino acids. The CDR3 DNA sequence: TGTGCCAGCGGGGGGCAGGCGGACACTGAAGCTTTCTTT. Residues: CASGGQADTEAFF.

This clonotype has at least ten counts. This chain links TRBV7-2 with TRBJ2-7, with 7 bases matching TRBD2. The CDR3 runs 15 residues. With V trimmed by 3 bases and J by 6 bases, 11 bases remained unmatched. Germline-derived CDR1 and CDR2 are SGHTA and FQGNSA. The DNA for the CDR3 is TGTGCCAGCAGCTTCGGCGGGAGCACCGGGGCCGAGCAGTACTTC. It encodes CASSFGGSTGAEQYF.

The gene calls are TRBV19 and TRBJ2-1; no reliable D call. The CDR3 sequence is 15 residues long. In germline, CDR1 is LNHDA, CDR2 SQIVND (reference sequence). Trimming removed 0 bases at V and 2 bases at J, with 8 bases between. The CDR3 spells CASSIEGRPYNEQFF. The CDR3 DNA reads TGTGCCAGTAGTATAGAGGGCAGACCCTACAATGAGCAGTTCTTC.

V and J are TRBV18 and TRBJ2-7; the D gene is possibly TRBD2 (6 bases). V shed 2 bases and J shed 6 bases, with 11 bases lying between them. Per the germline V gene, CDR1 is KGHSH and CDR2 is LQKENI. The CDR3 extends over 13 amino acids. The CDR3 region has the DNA TGTGCCAGCTCACCAGTCTCGGGGGTCGAGCAGTACTTC. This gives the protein CASSPVSGVEQYF.

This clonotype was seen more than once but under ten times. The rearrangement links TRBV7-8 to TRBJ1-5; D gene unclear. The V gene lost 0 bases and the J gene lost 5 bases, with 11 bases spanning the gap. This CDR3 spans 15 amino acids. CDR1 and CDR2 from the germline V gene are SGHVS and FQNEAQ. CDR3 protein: CASSLALLRDQPQHF. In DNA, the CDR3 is TGTGCCAGCAGCTTAGCATTACTAAGGGATCAGCCCCAGCATTTT.

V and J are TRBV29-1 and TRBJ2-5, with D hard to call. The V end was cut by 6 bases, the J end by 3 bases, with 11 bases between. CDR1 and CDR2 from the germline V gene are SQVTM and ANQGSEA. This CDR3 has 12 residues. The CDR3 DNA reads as TGCAGCGTCTATCGGCAGGAAGAGACCCAGTACTTC. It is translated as CSVYRQEETQYF.

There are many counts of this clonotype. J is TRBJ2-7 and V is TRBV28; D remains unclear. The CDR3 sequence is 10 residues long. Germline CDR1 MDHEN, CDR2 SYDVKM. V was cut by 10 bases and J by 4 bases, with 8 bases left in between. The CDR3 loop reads CANFLYEQYF. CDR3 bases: TGTGCCAACTTCTTGTACGAGCAGTACTTC.

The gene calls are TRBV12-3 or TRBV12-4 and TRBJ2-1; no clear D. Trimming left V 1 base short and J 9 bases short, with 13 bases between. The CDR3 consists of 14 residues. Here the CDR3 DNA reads TGTGCCAGCAGTTTAGGCCAGGTATTCGGTGAGCAGTTCTTC. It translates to CASSLGQVFGEQFF.

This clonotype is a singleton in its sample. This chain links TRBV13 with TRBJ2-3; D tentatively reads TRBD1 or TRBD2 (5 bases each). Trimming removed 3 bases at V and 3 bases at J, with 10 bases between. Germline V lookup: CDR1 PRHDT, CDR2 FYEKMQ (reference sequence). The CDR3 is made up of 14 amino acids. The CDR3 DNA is TGTGCCAGCAGCTTGTGGGACGGTACAGATACGCAGTATTTT. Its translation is CASSLWDGTDTQYF.